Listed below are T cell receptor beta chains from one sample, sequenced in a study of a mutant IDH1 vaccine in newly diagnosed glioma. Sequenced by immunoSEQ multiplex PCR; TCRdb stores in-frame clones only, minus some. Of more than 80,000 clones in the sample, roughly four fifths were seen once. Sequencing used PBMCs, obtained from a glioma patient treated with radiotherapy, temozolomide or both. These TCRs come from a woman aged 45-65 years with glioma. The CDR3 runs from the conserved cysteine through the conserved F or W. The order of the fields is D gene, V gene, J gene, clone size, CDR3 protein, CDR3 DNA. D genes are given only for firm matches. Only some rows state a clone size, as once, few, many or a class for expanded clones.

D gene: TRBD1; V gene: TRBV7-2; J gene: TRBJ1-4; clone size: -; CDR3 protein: CASSSGGFNEKLFF; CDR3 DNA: TGTGCCAGCAGCTCAGGGGGTTTTAATGAAAAACTGTTTTTT
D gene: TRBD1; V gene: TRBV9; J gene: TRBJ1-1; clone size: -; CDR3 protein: CASSVEQGGTAFF; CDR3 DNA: TGTGCCAGCAGCGTGGAACAGGGGGGGACGGCTTTCTTT
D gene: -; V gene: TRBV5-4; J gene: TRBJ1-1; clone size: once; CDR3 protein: CASSLGPPGSMNTEAFF; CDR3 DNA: TGTGCCAGCAGCTTGGGTCCCCCAGGCAGCATGAACACTGAAGCTTTCTTT
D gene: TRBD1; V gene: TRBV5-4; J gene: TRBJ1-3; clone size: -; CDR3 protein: CASSTGGSGNTIYF; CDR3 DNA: TGTGCCAGCAGCACAGGGGGATCTGGAAACACCATATATTTT
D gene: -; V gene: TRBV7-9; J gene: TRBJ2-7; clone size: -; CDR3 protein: CASGEYEQYF; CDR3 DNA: TGTGCCAGCGGGGAATACGAGCAGTACTTC
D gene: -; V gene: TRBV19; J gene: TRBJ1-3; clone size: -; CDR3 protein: CASSISLGGSGNTIYF; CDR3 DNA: TGTGCCAGTAGTATTTCCCTCGGTGGCTCTGGAAACACCATATATTTT
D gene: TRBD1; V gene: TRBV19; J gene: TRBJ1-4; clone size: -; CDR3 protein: CASSNRGPNEKLFF; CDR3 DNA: TGTGCCAGTAGTAACAGGGGGCCTAATGAAAAACTGTTTTTT
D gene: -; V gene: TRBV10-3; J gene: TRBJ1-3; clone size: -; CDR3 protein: CAIRATSGNTIYF; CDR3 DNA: TGTGCCATCAGAGCCACATCGGGAAACACCATATATTTT
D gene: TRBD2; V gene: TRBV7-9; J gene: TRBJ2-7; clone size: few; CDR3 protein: CASSSDPTSSHEQYF; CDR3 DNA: TGTGCCAGCAGCTCCGATCCGACTAGCAGCCACGAGCAGTACTTC
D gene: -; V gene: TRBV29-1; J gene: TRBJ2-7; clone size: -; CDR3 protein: CSVALDQTRYF; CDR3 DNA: TGCAGCGTTGCCCTAGACCAGACCCGCTACTTC
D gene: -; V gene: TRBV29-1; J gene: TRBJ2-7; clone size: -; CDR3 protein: CSVEMAGKSYEQYF; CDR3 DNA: TGCAGCGTTGAAATGGCAGGGAAGTCCTACGAGCAGTACTTC
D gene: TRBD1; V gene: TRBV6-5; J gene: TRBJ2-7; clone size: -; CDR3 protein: CASSPGMGQPYEQYF; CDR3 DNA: TGTGCCAGCAGCCCCGGTATGGGACAGCCCTACGAGCAGTACTTC
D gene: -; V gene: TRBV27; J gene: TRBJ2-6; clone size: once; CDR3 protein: CASSSASGANVLTF; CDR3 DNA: TGTGCCAGCAGCTCAGCGTCTGGGGCCAACGTCCTGACTTTC
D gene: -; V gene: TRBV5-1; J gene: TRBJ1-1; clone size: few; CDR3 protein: CASSSDPGTRNTEAFF; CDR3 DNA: TGCGCCAGCAGCTCGGATCCCGGGACAAGGAACACTGAAGCTTTCTTT
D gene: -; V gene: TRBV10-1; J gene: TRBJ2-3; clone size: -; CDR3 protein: CASSESMDTDTQYF; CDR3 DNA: TGCGCCAGCAGTGAGTCAATGGACACAGATACGCAGTATTTT
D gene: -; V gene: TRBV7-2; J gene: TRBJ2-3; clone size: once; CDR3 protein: CASSKIGTYTDTQYF; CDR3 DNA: TGTGCCAGCAGCAAGATAGGGACATACACAGATACGCAGTATTTT
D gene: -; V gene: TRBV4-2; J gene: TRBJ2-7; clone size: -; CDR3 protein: CASSQEAARTSYEQYF; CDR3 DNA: TGTGCCAGCAGCCAAGAGGCGGCCCGGACTTCCTACGAGCAGTACTTC
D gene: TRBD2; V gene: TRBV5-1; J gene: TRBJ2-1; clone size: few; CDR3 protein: CASSVQSGGLYNEQFF; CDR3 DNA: TGCGCCAGCAGTGTGCAGAGCGGGGGGCTTTACAATGAGCAGTTCTTC
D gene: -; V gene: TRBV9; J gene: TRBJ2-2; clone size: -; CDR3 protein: CASSSGNTGELFF; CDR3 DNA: TGTGCCAGCAGCAGCGGGAACACCGGGGAGCTGTTTTTT
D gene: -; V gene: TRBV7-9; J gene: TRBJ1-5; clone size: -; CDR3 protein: CASSSSDQPQHF; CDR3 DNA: TGTGCCAGCAGCTCATCCGATCAGCCCCAGCATTTT
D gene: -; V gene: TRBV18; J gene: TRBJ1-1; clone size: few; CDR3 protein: CASSRSGANTEAFF; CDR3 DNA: TGTGCCAGCTCACGTTCAGGGGCGAACACTGAAGCTTTCTTT
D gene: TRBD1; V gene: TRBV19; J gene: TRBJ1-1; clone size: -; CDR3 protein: CASTRQGLSSSEAFF; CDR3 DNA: TGTGCCTCGACCCGACAGGGTTTGAGCTCCTCTGAAGCTTTCTTT
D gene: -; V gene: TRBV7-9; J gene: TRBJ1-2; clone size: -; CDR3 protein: CASSLGQNYGYTF; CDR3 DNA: TGTGCCAGCAGCTTAGGACAGAACTATGGCTACACCTTC
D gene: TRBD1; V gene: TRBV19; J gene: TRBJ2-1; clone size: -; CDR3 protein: CASSFHRDRVKYEQFF; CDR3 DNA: TGTGCCAGTAGTTTCCACCGGGACAGGGTGAAGTATGAGCAGTTCTTC
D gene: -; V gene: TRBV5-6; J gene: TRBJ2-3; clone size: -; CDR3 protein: CASSLGQISTDTQYF; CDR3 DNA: TGTGCCAGCAGCTTGGGCCAGATAAGCACAGATACGCAGTATTTT
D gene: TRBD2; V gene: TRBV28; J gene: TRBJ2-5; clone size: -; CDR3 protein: CASSDSGVIAQETQYF; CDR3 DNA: TGTGCCAGCAGTGACAGCGGGGTGATCGCCCAAGAGACCCAGTACTTC
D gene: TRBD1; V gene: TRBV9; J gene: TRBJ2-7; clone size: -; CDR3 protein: CASSVVDRVGEQYF; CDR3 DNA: TGTGCCAGCAGCGTAGTGGACAGGGTAGGCGAGCAGTACTTC
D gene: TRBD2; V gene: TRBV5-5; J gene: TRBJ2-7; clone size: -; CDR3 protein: CASSLEIAGGNSYEQYF; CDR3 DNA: TGTGCCAGCAGCCTGGAGATAGCGGGGGGGAACTCCTACGAGCAGTACTTC
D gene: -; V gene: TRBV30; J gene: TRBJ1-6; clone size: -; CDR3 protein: CAWNDRRNSPLHF; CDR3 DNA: TGTGCCTGGAACGATAGGCGAAATTCACCCCTCCACTTT
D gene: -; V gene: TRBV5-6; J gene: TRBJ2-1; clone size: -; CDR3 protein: CASSLGVNEQFF; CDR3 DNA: TGTGCCAGCAGCTTGGGCGTGAATGAGCAGTTCTTC
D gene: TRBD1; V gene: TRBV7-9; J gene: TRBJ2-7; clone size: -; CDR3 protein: CASSLGGTGEYEQYF; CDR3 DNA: TGTGCCAGCAGCTTAGGTGGGACAGGAGAGTACGAGCAGTACTTC
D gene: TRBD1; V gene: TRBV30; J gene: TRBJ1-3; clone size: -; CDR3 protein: CAWSVQGETIYF; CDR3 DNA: TGTGCCTGGAGTGTACAGGGGGAGACCATATATTTT
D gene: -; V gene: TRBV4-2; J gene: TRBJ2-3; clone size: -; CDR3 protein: CASTRGPGTDTQYF; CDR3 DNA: TGTGCCAGCACCCGGGGCCCTGGCACAGATACGCAGTATTTT
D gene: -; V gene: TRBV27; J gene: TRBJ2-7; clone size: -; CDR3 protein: CASSLEQGYEQYF; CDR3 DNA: TGTGCCAGCAGTTTAGAACAGGGCTACGAGCAGTACTTC
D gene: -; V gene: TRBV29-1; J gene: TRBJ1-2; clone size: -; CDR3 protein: CSVVINIRDYTF; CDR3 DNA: TGCAGCGTTGTTATCAACATTCGAGACTACACCTTC
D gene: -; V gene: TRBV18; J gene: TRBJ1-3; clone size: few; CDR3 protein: CASSAGTGNTIYF; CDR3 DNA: TGTGCCAGCTCGGCGGGAACTGGAAACACCATATATTTT
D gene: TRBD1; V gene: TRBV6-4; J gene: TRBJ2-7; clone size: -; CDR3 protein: CASSEPGQPYEQYF; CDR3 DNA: TGTGCCAGCAGTGAGCCGGGACAGCCCTACGAGCAGTACTTC
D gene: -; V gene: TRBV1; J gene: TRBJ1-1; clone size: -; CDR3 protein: CTSSLSWGRKKNTEAFF; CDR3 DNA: TGCACCAGCAGCCTGAGCTGGGGACGCAAGAAAAACACTGAAGCTTTCTTT
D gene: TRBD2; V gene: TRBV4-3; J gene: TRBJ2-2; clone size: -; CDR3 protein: CASSQSRRDYSSTGELFF; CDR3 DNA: TGCGCCAGCAGCCAGTCCCGGAGGGACTACTCTTCCACCGGGGAGCTGTTTTTT
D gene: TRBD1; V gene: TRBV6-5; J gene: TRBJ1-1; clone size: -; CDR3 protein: CASILDRANTEAFF; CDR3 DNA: TGTGCCAGCATCTTGGACAGGGCGAACACTGAAGCTTTCTTT
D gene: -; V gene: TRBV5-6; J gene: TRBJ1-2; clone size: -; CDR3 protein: CASSLGTLGGYTF; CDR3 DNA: TGTGCCAGCAGCTTGGGGACCTTGGGGGGCTACACCTTC
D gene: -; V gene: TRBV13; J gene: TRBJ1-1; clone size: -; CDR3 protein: CASRPGWTSAEAFF; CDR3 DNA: TGTGCCAGCAGACCAGGGTGGACCTCGGCTGAAGCTTTCTTT
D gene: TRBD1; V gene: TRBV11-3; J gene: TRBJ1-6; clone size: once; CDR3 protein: CASSLGQGNSPLHF; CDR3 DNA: TGTGCCAGCAGCTTAGGACAGGGTAATTCACCCCTCCACTTT
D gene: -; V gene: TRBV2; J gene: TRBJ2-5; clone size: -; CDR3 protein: CASSAGLQETQYF; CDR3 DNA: TGTGCCAGCAGTGCGGGTCTACAAGAGACCCAGTACTTC
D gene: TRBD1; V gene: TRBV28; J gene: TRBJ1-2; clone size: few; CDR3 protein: CASSSGQGVGYTF; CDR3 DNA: TGTGCCAGCAGTTCAGGACAGGGCGTTGGCTACACCTTC
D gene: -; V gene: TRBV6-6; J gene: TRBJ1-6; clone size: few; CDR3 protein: CASSYSMPRVGSPLHF; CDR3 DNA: TGTGCCAGCAGTTACTCGATGCCCAGAGTGGGTTCACCCCTCCACTTT
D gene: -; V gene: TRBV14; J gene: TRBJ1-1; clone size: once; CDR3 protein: CASSQVTSTEAFF; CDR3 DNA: TGTGCCAGCAGCCAGGTTACCAGCACTGAAGCTTTCTTT
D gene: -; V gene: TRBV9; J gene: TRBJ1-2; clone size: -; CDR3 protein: CASSKTENYGYTF; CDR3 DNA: TGTGCCAGCAGCAAGACAGAAAACTATGGCTACACCTTC
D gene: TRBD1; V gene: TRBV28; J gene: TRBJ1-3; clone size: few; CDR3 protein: CASRYRGSGNTIYF; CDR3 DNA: TGTGCCAGCAGATACAGGGGCTCTGGAAACACCATATATTTT
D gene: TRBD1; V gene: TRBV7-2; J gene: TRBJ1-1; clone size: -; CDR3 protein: CASSLKGQGGEAFF; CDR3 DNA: TGTGCCAGCAGCTTAAAGGGACAGGGGGGAGAAGCTTTCTTT
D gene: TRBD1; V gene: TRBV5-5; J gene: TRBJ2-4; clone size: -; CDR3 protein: CASSSNPGTGDYLAKNIQYF; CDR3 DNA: TGTGCCAGCAGCTCTAACCCCGGGACAGGGGATTATCTAGCCAAAAACATTCAGTACTTC
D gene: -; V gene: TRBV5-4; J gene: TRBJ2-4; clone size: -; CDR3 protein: CASSFGDNIQYF; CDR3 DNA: TGTGCCAGCAGCTTTGGGGACAACATTCAGTACTTC
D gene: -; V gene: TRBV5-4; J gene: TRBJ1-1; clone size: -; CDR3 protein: CASSAGGGIVTEAFF; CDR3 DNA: TGTGCCAGCAGTGCCGGAGGCGGGATCGTTACTGAAGCTTTCTTT